This TCR beta chain was captured by sequencing in a study of CD8+CD57+ T cells in acquired aplastic anemia. CD8+CD57+ cell expansion had been shown by flow cytometry in patients chosen for sequencing. It was genomic DNA that served as the template for profiling TCR beta VDJ and CDR3. MiXCR, run by TCRdb on the reads, gives a single entry per CDR3 protein. This table has 260,000 or so distinct CDR3 sequences, approximately 50% appearing once. This CDR3 spans 12 amino acids. CDR1 is MNHNY and CDR2 is SVGAGI in the germline V gene (reference sequence). V shed 0 bases and J shed 12 bases, with 6 bases lying between them.

The source is a human donor with aplastic anemia. The sequenced sample consisted of sorted CD4+, CD8+, or CD8+CD57+ T cells (not recorded which) from PBMCs. This sequence joins TRBV6-6 and TRBJ1-6; D remains unclear. The CDR3 region has the DNA TGTGCCAGCAGTTACTCGGTTTTACCCCTCCACTTT. Protein product: CASSYSVLPLHF.